These T cell receptor beta chains were read from a single sample in a study of vaccination and CD4 T cells after COVID-19. Antigens of these TCRs are unknown. One entry per CDR3 protein, called by TCRdb with MiXCR from the PCR reads. The profile shows several thousand distinct CDR3 sequences, about 32% of them singletons. The sample consisted of CD4+ T cells from blood, cultured in vitro. The receptors stem from a human donor in good health. Both conserved end residues are part of each CDR3. Each record gives: J gene, V gene, D gene, CDR3 length, clone size, CDR3 protein, CDR3 DNA. D genes are given only for firm matches. The listing skips clone size in some rows; elsewhere it reads once, few, many or a size class.

TRBJ1-3 | TRBV20-1 | - | 14 | few | CSARGGTGVDTIYF | TGCAGTGCTAGAGGTGGGACCGGGGTGGACACCATATATTTT
TRBJ1-5 | TRBV6-1 | - | 15 | few | CASSKDGTPNQPQHF | TGTGCCAGCAGCAAAGACGGGACACCCAATCAGCCCCAGCATTTT
TRBJ1-1 | TRBV5-5 | - | 13 | - | CASSLDSSPEAFF | TGTGCCAGCAGCCTTGACAGTTCGCCTGAAGCTTTCTTT
TRBJ2-3 | TRBV12-3/TRBV12-4 | - | 12 | - | CASSLDADTQYF | TGTGCCAGCAGTTTAGACGCAGATACGCAGTATTTT
TRBJ2-3 | TRBV6-1 | - | 11 | - | CATLTADTQYF | TGTGCCACCCTGACAGCAGATACGCAGTATTTT
TRBJ1-2 | TRBV4-1 | - | 14 | once | CASSQEENLNGYTF | TGCGCCAGCAGCCAAGAGGAGAATCTGAATGGCTACACCTTC
TRBJ1-2 | TRBV29-1 | - | 13 | - | CSVGGGGAYGYTF | TGCAGCGTTGGGGGGGGAGGTGCCTATGGCTACACCTTC
TRBJ1-1 | TRBV18 | - | 16 | - | CASSPPVSRVVAEAFF | TGTGCCAGCTCACCACCGGTCAGCCGGGTTGTCGCTGAAGCTTTCTTT
TRBJ1-1 | TRBV7-3 | - | 13 | medium-sized | CASSLNPGTEAFF | TGTGCCAGCAGCTTAAACCCGGGCACTGAAGCTTTCTTT
TRBJ1-1 | TRBV6-1 | TRBD1 | 15 | - | CASSLPGQGALEAFF | TGTGCCAGCAGTCTCCCGGGACAGGGGGCCCTTGAAGCTTTCTTT
TRBJ1-2 | TRBV6-1 | - | 11 | - | CASRGEVGYTF | TGTGCCAGCAGGGGGGAAGTTGGCTACACCTTC
TRBJ1-1 | TRBV7-6 | - | 14 | - | CASSSDGRFTEAFF | TGTGCCAGCAGCTCTGACGGTCGATTCACTGAAGCTTTCTTT
TRBJ2-2 | TRBV6-4 | - | 14 | - | CASSDGTNTGELFF | TGTGCCAGCAGTGACGGGACGAACACCGGGGAGCTGTTTTTT
TRBJ2-3 | TRBV6-2/TRBV6-3 | - | 15 | - | CASTPRAGSTDTQYF | TGTGCCAGCACCCCGAGGGCGGGGAGCACAGATACGCAGTATTTT
TRBJ1-1 | TRBV7-3 | - | 13 | few | CASSNGGNTEAFF | TGTGCCAGCAGCAACGGGGGGAACACTGAAGCTTTCTTT
TRBJ2-7 | TRBV7-9 | - | 14 | - | CASSLGYGSYEQYF | TGTGCCAGCAGCTTAGGGTACGGGTCCTACGAGCAGTACTTC
TRBJ1-6 | TRBV6-1 | TRBD1 | 15 | - | CASSGRTGRDSPLHF | TGTGCCAGCAGTGGTCGGACAGGGCGGGATTCACCCCTCCACTTT
TRBJ2-7 | TRBV6-1 | TRBD2 | 13 | - | CASSRRLADEQYF | TGTGCCAGCAGCCGACGGCTAGCGGACGAGCAGTACTTC
TRBJ2-3 | TRBV6-5 | - | 15 | few | CASSYGLLGTDTQYF | TGTGCCAGCAGTTACGGGTTATTGGGCACAGATACGCAGTATTTT
TRBJ1-5 | TRBV7-9 | TRBD1 | 15 | - | CASSLQGASNQPQHF | TGTGCCAGCAGCTTACAGGGGGCAAGCAATCAGCCCCAGCATTTT
TRBJ1-2 | TRBV2 | - | 12 | - | CAIGPANYGYTF | TGTGCCATCGGACCTGCTAACTATGGCTACACCTTC
TRBJ1-6 | TRBV18 | - | 12 | - | CASSPSDFPLHF | TGTGCCAGCTCACCCTCAGATTTTCCTCTCCACTTT
TRBJ1-6 | TRBV5-4 | - | 14 | - | CASSLDRNNSPLHF | TGTGCCAGCAGCCTGGACAGAAATAATTCACCCCTCCACTTT
TRBJ1-2 | TRBV20-1 | TRBD1 | 12 | - | CSADTGDSGYTF | TGCAGTGCGGATACAGGGGACTCTGGCTACACCTTC
TRBJ1-2 | TRBV6-1 | TRBD1 | 16 | - | CASRGGTGDLNYGYTF | TGTGCCAGCAGGGGCGGGACAGGAGACCTTAACTATGGCTACACCTTC
TRBJ1-5 | TRBV7-9 | TRBD1 | 16 | few | CASSRSTGGSNQPQHF | TGTGCCAGCAGCCGCTCTACAGGGGGTAGCAATCAGCCCCAGCATTTT
TRBJ2-1 | TRBV5-4 | - | 15 | - | CASSLGAINNNEQFF | TGTGCCAGCAGCTTGGGTGCTATCAATAACAATGAGCAGTTCTTC
TRBJ1-3 | TRBV27 | TRBD1 | 16 | few | CASSLNSGQGPNTIYF | TGTGCCAGCAGTTTAAATTCAGGACAGGGACCGAACACCATATATTTT
TRBJ1-1 | TRBV18 | - | 13 | - | CASSPTGGTEAFF | TGTGCCAGCTCACCAACGGGAGGCACTGAAGCTTTCTTT
TRBJ1-1 | TRBV7-3 | - | 13 | few | CASSSGVNTEAFF | TGTGCCAGCAGCTCCGGGGTGAACACTGAAGCTTTCTTT
TRBJ1-2 | TRBV6-5 | - | 14 | few | CASSSPGSQLGYTF | TGTGCCAGCAGTTCTCCTGGGTCCCAATTAGGCTACACCTTC
TRBJ2-1 | TRBV6-1 | - | 13 | - | CASNPRGGNEQFF | TGTGCCAGCAACCCGAGGGGGGGCAATGAGCAGTTCTTC
TRBJ2-3 | TRBV4-1 | TRBD2 | 19 | - | CASSQESLAGQTYTDTQYF | TGCGCCAGCAGCCAAGAATCGCTAGCGGGGCAAACCTACACAGATACGCAGTATTTT
TRBJ1-1 | TRBV7-6 | TRBD1 | 14 | - | CASSVGQGGTEAFF | TGTGCCAGCAGCGTCGGACAGGGTGGCACTGAAGCTTTCTTT
TRBJ1-5 | TRBV2 | TRBD1 | 16 | - | CASTRDRGGSNQPQHF | TGTGCCAGCACCAGAGACAGGGGCGGTAGCAATCAGCCCCAGCATTTT
TRBJ1-5 | TRBV14 | - | 13 | - | CASSRAAGQPQHF | TGTGCCAGCAGCCGGGCAGCCGGCCAGCCCCAGCATTTT
TRBJ1-5 | TRBV29-1 | TRBD1 | 14 | - | CSVSGTGVDQPQHF | TGCAGCGTTTCCGGGACAGGGGTTGACCAGCCCCAGCATTTT
TRBJ2-7 | TRBV2 | TRBD2 | 16 | - | CASMDPGGISSYEQYF | TGTGCCAGCATGGACCCCGGGGGGATAAGCTCCTACGAGCAGTACTTC
TRBJ1-6 | TRBV10-3 | - | 15 | few | CAISTGQLYNSPLHF | TGTGCCATCAGTACGGGACAACTCTATAATTCACCCCTCCACTTT
TRBJ1-5 | TRBV7-2 | - | 13 | - | CASSFNSNQPQHF | TGTGCCAGCAGCTTTAATAGCAATCAGCCCCAGCATTTT
TRBJ2-5 | TRBV20-1 | - | 16 | few | CSAPGSKGGKQETQYF | TGCAGTGCTCCGGGTTCGAAGGGGGGTAAACAAGAGACCCAGTACTTC
TRBJ2-3 | TRBV10-3 | TRBD2 | 15 | - | CAISFAGESTDTQYF | TGTGCCATCAGTTTTGCGGGGGAAAGCACAGATACGCAGTATTTT
TRBJ2-1 | TRBV7-8 | TRBD2 | 14 | few | CASSSIGGINEQFF | TGTGCCAGCAGCTCGATCGGGGGGATTAATGAGCAGTTCTTC
TRBJ1-6 | TRBV2 | TRBD1 | 15 | few | CASNRDRGINSPLHF | TGTGCCAGCAACCGGGACAGGGGGATTAATTCACCCCTCCACTTT
TRBJ1-5 | TRBV6-1 | - | 13 | - | CASSGTNNQPQHF | TGTGCCAGCTCCGGGACAAATAATCAGCCCCAGCATTTT
TRBJ2-3 | TRBV24-1 | TRBD1 | 15 | few | CATSDSGTGTDTQYF | TGTGCCACCAGTGATTCCGGGACAGGCACAGATACGCAGTATTTT
TRBJ2-1 | TRBV10-3 | - | 13 | few | CAISEWGDNEQFF | TGTGCCATCAGTGAGTGGGGTGACAATGAGCAGTTCTTC
TRBJ2-6 | TRBV6-4 | - | 15 | - | CASSDTSSGANVLTF | TGTGCCAGCAGTGACACTAGCTCTGGGGCCAACGTCCTGACTTTC
TRBJ1-1 | TRBV7-3 | - | 13 | few | CASSLSPTTEAFF | TGTGCCAGCAGCTTAAGCCCAACTACTGAAGCTTTCTTT
TRBJ2-1 | TRBV5-1 | - | 14 | few | CASVAAEAYNEQFF | TGCGCCAGCGTAGCCGCAGAGGCCTACAATGAGCAGTTCTTC
TRBJ1-1 | TRBV20-1 | - | 16 | - | CSARDPAKPMNTEALF | TGCAGTGCTAGAGATCCCGCGAAACCCATGAACACTGAAGCTTTATTT
TRBJ2-5 | TRBV9 | TRBD1 | 19 | once | CASSRTGTGALAGQETQYF | TGTGCCAGCAGCCGGACCGGGACAGGGGCCCTAGCGGGTCAAGAGACCCAGTACTTC
TRBJ1-2 | TRBV6-1 | - | 16 | - | CASIKGDFSGAYGYTF | TGTGCCAGCATCAAAGGGGATTTCAGCGGTGCTTATGGCTACACCTTC
TRBJ1-2 | TRBV3-1 | - | 13 | - | CASSPDRTYGYTF | TGTGCCAGCAGCCCCGACAGGACCTATGGCTACACCTTC